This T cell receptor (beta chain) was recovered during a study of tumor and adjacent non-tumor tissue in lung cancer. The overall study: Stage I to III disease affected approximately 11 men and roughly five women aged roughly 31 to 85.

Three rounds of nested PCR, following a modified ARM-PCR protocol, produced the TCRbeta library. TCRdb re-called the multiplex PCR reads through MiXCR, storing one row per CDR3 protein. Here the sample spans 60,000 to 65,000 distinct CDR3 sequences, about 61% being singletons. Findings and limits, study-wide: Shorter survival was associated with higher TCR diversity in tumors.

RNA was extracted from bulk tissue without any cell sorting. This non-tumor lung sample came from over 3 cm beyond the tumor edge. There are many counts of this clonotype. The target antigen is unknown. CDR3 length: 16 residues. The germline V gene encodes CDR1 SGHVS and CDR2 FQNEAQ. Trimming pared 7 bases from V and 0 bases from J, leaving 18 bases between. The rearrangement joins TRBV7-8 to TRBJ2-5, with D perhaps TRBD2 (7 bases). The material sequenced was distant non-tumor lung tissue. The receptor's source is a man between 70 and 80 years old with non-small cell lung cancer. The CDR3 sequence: CASTLEGGGYQETQYF. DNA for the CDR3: TGTGCCAGCACCCTTGAGGGGGGAGGGTACCAAGAGACCCAGTACTTC.